Ten or more counts support the clone carrying this TCR beta chain. As to time point: after trial treatment. Sample treatment: LDRT plus nivolumab, ipilimumab, low-dose cyclophosphamide and aspirin (RACIN trial). These data are taken from a study of low-dose radiotherapy and immunotherapy resistance in tumors. Looking at the study overall: Fractions of 1 Gy went to Cohort 2 every two weeks, for 13 Gy over 26 weeks. Aspirin 300 mg, taken orally and daily, was given to patients for four cycles from cycle 1 day 1. The authors gave intravenous cyclophosphamide 200 mg/m2 every two weeks, one day before radiation and immunotherapy.

With TRAV- and TRBV-specific primers, first-strand cDNA was made, covering the alpha and beta chains. TCRs underwent 20 PCR cycles of amplification with a constant-region primer and V-primer adapter. The mRNA which had been isolated was amplified by in vitro transcription. TCRdb re-derived calls from the reads in MiXCR, one entry per CDR3 protein. The table includes around 100,000 distinct CDR3 sequences, 20% to 25% detected once. Looked up from germline, CDR1 is MNHEY and CDR2 is SVGAGI. This CDR3 is built from 13 residues. The J segment lost 8 bases and the V segment lost 5 bases, leaving 5 bases of the junction unmatched.

This chain joins TRBV6-5 and TRBJ1-4; the match to TRBD1 covers 7 bases. The receptor comes from a male donor with prostate cancer. This material consisted of PBMCs, taken after low-dose radiotherapy plus immunotherapy. In DNA form, the CDR3 reads TGTGCCAGCAGTCCGGGACAGCTAGAAAAACTGTTTTTT. This sequence encodes CASSPGQLEKLFF.